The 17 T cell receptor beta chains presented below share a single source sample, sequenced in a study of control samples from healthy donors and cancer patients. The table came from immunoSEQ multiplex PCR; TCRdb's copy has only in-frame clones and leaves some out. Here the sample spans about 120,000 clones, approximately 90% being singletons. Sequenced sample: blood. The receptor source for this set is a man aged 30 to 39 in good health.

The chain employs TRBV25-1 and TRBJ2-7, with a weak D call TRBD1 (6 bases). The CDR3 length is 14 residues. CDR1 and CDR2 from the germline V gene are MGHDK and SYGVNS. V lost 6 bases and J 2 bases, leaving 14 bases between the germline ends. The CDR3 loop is CASRGAAGTYEQYF. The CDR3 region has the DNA TGTGCCAGCAGGGGGGCTGCGGGTACCTACGAGCAGTACTTC.

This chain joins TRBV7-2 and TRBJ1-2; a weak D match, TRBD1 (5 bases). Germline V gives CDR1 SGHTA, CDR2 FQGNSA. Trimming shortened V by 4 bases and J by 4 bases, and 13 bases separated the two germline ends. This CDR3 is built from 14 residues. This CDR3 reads CASSSDRAGYGYTF. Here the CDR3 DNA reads TGTGCCAGCAGCTCCGACAGAGCGGGCTATGGCTACACCTTC.

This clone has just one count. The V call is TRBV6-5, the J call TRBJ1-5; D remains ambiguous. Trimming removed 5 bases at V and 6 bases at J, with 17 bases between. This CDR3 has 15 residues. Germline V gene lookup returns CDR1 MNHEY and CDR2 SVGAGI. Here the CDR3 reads CASSLDPGGIQPQHF. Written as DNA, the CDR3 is TGTGCCAGCAGTCTAGATCCGGGAGGAATTCAGCCCCAGCATTTT.

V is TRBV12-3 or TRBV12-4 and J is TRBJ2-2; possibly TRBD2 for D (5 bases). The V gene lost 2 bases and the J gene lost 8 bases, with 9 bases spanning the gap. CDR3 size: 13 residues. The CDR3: CASSLFRGGELFF. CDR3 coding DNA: TGTGCCAGCAGTTTATTTCGGGGTGGGGAGCTGTTTTTT.

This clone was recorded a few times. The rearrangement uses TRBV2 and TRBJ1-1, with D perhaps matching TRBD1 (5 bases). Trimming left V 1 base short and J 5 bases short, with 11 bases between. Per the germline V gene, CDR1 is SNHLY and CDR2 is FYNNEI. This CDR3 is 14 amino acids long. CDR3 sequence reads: CASSEVGVGTEAFF. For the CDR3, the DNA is TGTGCCAGCAGTGAAGTGGGGGTGGGAACTGAAGCTTTCTTT.

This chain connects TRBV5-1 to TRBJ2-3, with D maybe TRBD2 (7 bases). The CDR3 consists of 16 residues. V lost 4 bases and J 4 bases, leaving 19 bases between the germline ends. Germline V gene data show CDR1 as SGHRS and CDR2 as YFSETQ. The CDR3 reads CASSPVPGGPPDTQYF. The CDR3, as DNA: TGCGCCAGCAGCCCTGTTCCGGGGGGCCCTCCAGATACGCAGTATTTT. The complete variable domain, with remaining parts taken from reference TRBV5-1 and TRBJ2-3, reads KAGVTQTPRYLIKTRGQQVTLSCSPISGHRSVSWYQQTPGQGLQFLFEYFSETQRNKGNFPGRFSGRQFSNSRSEMNVSTLELGDSALYLCASSPVPGGPPDTQYFGPGTRLTVL.

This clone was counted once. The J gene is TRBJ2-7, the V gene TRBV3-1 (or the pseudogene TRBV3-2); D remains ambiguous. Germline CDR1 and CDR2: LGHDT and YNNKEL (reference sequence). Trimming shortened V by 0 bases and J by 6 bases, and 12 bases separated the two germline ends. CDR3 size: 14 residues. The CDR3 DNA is TGTGCCAGCAGCCAAGATACCCTAACCTCCGAGCAGTACTTC. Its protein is CASSQDTLTSEQYF.

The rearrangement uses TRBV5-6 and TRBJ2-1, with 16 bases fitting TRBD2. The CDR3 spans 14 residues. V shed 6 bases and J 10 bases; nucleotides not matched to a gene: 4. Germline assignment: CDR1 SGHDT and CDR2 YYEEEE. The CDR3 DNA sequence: TGTGCCAGCACCGGGACTAGCGGGAGGGAGGAGCAGTTCTTC. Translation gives CASTGTSGREEQFF.

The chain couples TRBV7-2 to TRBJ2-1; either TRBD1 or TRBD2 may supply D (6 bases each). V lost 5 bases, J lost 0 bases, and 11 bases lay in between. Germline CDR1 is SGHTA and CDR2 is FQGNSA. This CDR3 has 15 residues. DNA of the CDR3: TGTGCCAGCAGCCCCCCGGGGGCCTCCTACAATGAGCAGTTCTTC. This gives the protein CASSPPGASYNEQFF.

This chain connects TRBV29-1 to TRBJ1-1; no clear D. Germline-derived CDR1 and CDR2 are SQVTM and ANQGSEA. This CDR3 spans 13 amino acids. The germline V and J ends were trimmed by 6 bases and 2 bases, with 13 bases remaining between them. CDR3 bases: TGCAGCGTAGGAGGGTTTGAAAACACTGAAGCTTTCTTT. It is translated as CSVGGFENTEAFF.

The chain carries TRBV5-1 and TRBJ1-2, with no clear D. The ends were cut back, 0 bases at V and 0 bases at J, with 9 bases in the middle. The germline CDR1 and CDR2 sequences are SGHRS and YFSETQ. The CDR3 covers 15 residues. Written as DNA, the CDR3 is TGCGCCAGCAGCTTGGGAGCGTATGCTAACTATGGCTACACCTTC. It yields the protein CASSLGAYANYGYTF.

The CDR3 coding sequence is TGTGCCAGCAGTGTTGACAGGGAAGGTCAGCCCCAGCATTTT. Translating gives CASSVDREGQPQHF. The rearrangement links TRBV2 to TRBJ1-5; TRBD1 matches at 7 bases. CDR3 size: 14 residues. CDR1 and CDR2 from the germline V gene are SNHLY and FYNNEI. V was clipped by 4 bases and J by 6 bases; unmatched bases: 6.

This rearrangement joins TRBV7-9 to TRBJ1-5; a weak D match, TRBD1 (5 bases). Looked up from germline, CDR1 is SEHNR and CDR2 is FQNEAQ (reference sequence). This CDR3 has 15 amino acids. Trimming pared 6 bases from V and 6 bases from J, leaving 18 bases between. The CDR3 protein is CASSRFGGRGQPQHF. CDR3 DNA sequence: TGTGCCAGCAGTCGATTTGGGGGACGCGGTCAGCCCCAGCATTTT.

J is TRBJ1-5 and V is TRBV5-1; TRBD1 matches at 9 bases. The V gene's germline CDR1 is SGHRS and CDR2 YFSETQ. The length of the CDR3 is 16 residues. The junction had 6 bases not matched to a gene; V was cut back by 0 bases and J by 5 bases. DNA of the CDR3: TGCGCCAGCAGCTTGGACGGGACAGGGAGGGATCAGCCCCAGCATTTT. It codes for CASSLDGTGRDQPQHF.

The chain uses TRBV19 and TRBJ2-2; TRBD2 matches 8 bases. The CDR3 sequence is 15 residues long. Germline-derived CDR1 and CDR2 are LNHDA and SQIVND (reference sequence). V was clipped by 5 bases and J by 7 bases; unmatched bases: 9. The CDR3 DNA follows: TGTGCCAGTAGTGTGCGAGCGGGGGATCTCGGGGAGCTGTTTTTT. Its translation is CASSVRAGDLGELFF.

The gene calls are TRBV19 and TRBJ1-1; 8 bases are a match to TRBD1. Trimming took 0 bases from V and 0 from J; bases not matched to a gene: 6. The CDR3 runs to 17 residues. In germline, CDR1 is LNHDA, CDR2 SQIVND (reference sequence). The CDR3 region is CASSIEGQEGMNTEAFF. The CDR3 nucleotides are TGTGCCAGTAGTATAGAGGGACAGGAGGGAATGAACACTGAAGCTTTCTTT.

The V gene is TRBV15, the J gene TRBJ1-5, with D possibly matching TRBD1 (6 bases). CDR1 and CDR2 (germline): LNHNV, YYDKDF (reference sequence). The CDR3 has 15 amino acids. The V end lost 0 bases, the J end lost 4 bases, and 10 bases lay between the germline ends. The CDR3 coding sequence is TGTGCCACCAGCAGAGATCAGGGGCTTAATCAGCCCCAGCATTTT. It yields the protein CATSRDQGLNQPQHF.